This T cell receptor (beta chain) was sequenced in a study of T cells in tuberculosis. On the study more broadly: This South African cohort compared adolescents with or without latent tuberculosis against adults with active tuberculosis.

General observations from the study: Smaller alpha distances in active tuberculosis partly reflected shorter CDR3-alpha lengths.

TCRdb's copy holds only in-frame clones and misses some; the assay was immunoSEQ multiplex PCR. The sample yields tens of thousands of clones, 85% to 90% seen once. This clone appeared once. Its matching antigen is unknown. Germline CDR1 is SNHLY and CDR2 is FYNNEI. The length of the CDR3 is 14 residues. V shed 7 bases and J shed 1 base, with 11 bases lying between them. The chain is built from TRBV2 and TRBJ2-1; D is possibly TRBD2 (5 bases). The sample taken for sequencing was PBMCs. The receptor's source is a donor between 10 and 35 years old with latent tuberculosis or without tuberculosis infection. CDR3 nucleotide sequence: TGTGCCAGCAAAGGAAGAGGGTCCTACAATGAGCAGTTCTTC. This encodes CASKGRGSYNEQFF.